This T cell receptor beta chain was retrieved from a study of cytomegalovirus exposure and HLA in healthy donors. Study details: Approximately 170 million T cells yielded around 120 million unique TCR beta sequences in earlier analysis. Study findings and constraints: On later analysis, the bulk of CMV-associated TCR beta chains appeared to be HLA-restricted. Being indistinguishable, some V segments were excluded, TRBV6-2 and TRBV6-3 among them.

Use of 60 Vbeta and 13 Jbeta primers characterized the PCR. Only in-frame clones appear in the TCRdb table, and some are missing; sequencing was by immunoSEQ multiplex PCR. Recorded for this sample: some 200,000 clones. The CDR3 has 16 residues. The V segment lost 5 bases and the J segment 5 bases; nucleotides outside the gene matches: 12. Comment on this clone: Antigen: not known.

The receptor comes from a girl aged 2-10 years in good health and CMV-seropositive. This chain joins TRBV5-7 and TRBJ1-1, with 10 bases lining up with TRBD1. TRBV5-7 is marked as an open reading frame, function uncertain. What was sequenced was PBMCs. In nucleotides, the CDR3 is TGTGCCAGCAGGTGCCGGGACAGGGGTTTCCGGACTGAAGCTTTCTTT. This sequence encodes CASRCRDRGFRTEAFF.